The clone carrying this TCR beta chain was picked up many times. Its specificity is unknown. Patients were excluded if they had other autoimmune diseases or uncontrolled infections, and likewise if pregnancy or lactation applied. Reliance was placed on clinical symptoms, serum thyroxine, TRAb, thyroid ultrasound and orbital computed tomography for diagnosis. This sample was included in a study of Graves' ophthalmopathy and Graves' hyperthyroidism. Findings and limits, study-wide: The authors also found most expanded thyroid clonotypes above 0.001 frequency in blood. Separation of ophthalmopathy from stable hyperthyroidism was achieved by a 13-signature model, at roughly 88% sensitivity and roughly 81% specificity.

RNA transcripts were the source from which TCR beta CDR3 regions were amplified. After a first-round RT-PCR with HTBI primers, a second-round multiplex PCR was run. MiXCR, applied by TCRdb to the multiplex PCR reads, yields one record per CDR3 protein. Here the sample spans around 1.1 million distinct CDR3 sequences, 36% being singletons. The CDR3 is 11 residues long. V lost 4 bases, J lost 6 bases, and 9 bases lay in between. Germline V gene data show CDR1 as SQVTM and CDR2 as ANQGSEA. The J gene is TRBJ1-1, the V gene TRBV29-1; no reliable D call. Sequencing was performed on peripheral blood or thyroid tissue (not recorded which). This receptor was identified in an adult man with Graves' hyperthyroidism. The CDR3 reads CSVGAWPEAFF. The CDR3 bases are TGCAGCGTTGGGGCGTGGCCTGAAGCTTTCTTT.